This is a list of T cell receptor beta chains from one sample in a study of blood T cell repertoires in COVID-19. Sequencing used immunoSEQ multiplex PCR; TCRdb keeps in-frame clones, though not all of them. The sample carries around 280,000 clones, 90% recorded once. Sequenced sample: PBMCs or T cells enriched from blood (not recorded which). These receptors all come from a woman between 18 and 29 years old with acute COVID-19. CDR3s include the opening cysteine and the closing phenylalanine or tryptophan. Each record gives: D gene, clone size, J gene, V gene, CDR3 protein, CDR3 DNA. D genes are given only for firm matches. Expanded clones are given a class, and other clones once, few, many or no size at all.

TRBD1 | . | TRBJ2-7 | TRBV18 | CASSLRQGNPTGSTYEQYF | TGTGCCAGCTCATTAAGACAGGGGAATCCCACTGGGTCAACATACGAGCAGTACTTC
. | . | TRBJ2-3 | TRBV5-1 | CASSRRSDTQYF | TGCGCCAGCAGCCGGAGGTCAGATACGCAGTATTTT
. | . | TRBJ2-7 | TRBV5-1 | CASSLVPAGRAYEQYF | TGCGCCAGCAGCTTGGTACCCGCCGGCCGGGCCTACGAGCAGTACTTC
TRBD1 | . | TRBJ1-3 | TRBV7-2 | CASTLGQAAQGNTIYF | TGTGCCAGCACCTTGGGACAGGCGGCGCAAGGAAACACCATATATTTT
TRBD2 | . | TRBJ2-7 | TRBV28 | CASSPRTSGSLYEQYF | TGTGCCAGCAGTCCCCGGACTAGCGGGAGTCTCTACGAGCAGTACTTC
. | few | TRBJ2-2 | TRBV11-2 | CASSQGPGELFF | TGTGCCAGCAGCCAGGGCCCCGGGGAGCTGTTTTTT
. | . | TRBJ1-2 | TRBV5-4 | CASSLANSQGLGYGYTF | TGTGCCAGCAGCTTGGCCAACTCCCAGGGTCTTGGGTATGGCTACACCTTC
TRBD2 | . | TRBJ2-2 | TRBV3-1/TRBV3-2 | CASSQDLTSGMAGELFF | TGTGCCAGCAGCCAAGATCTCACTAGCGGGATGGCCGGGGAGCTGTTTTTT
. | . | TRBJ1-2 | TRBV10-3 | CAISERSGVNYGYTF | TGTGCCATCAGTGAAAGATCGGGGGTTAACTATGGCTACACCTTC
. | . | TRBJ1-2 | TRBV2 | CASSEGGTWYGYTF | TGTGCCAGCAGTGAAGGGGGCACATGGTATGGCTACACCTTC
TRBD2 | . | TRBJ2-3 | TRBV7-2 | CASSSAVTSGRTDTQYF | TGTGCCAGCAGCTCAGCGGTTACTAGCGGACGCACAGATACGCAGTATTTT
. | . | TRBJ1-1 | TRBV9 | CASSVEGGQTEAFF | TGTGCCAGCAGCGTAGAGGGCGGACAGACTGAAGCTTTCTTT
TRBD2 | . | TRBJ2-7 | TRBV4-1 | CASSQDLAGGSYEQYF | TGCGCCAGCAGCCAAGATCTAGCGGGAGGCTCCTACGAGCAGTACTTC
. | once | TRBJ2-7 | TRBV10-2 | CASSVAREQYF | TGCGCCAGCAGCGTCGCGAGGGAGCAGTACTTC
. | . | TRBJ1-6 | TRBV27 | CASSAQGQNNSPLHF | TGTGCCAGCAGTGCCCAGGGCCAGAATAATTCACCCCTCCACTTT
TRBD1 | . | TRBJ2-7 | TRBV5-6 | CASSPRQGAFYEQYF | TGTGCCAGCAGCCCGCGACAGGGGGCTTTCTACGAGCAGTACTTC
TRBD1 | . | TRBJ2-7 | TRBV6-5 | CASSKWTGLAYEQYF | TGTGCCAGCAGTAAATGGACAGGGCTCGCCTACGAGCAGTACTTC
. | . | TRBJ2-5 | TRBV3-1/TRBV3-2 | CASSQDGGETQYF | TGTGCCAGCAGCCAAGATGGCGGGGAGACCCAGTACTTC
. | . | TRBJ1-3 | TRBV27 | CASRQGSSGNTIYF | TGTGCCAGCAGGCAGGGGAGCTCTGGAAACACCATATATTTT
TRBD1 | . | TRBJ2-7 | TRBV7-2 | CASSLDRAYEQYF | TGTGCCAGCAGCTTGGACAGGGCCTACGAGCAGTACTTC
. | . | TRBJ1-5 | TRBV6-5 | CAAGPGNQPQHF | TGTGCCGCAGGCCCAGGGAATCAGCCCCAGCATTTT
TRBD2 | . | TRBJ2-1 | TRBV6-5 | CASSLRQGGNEQFF | TGTGCCAGCAGTTTGCGGCAGGGAGGGAATGAGCAGTTCTTC
. | . | TRBJ1-2 | TRBV5-1 | CASSLLGAETYGYTF | TGCGCCAGCAGCTTGTTGGGGGCCGAGACGTATGGCTACACCTTC
TRBD2 | . | TRBJ2-1 | TRBV28 | CAIRLAGDPYNEQFF | TGTGCCATTCGACTAGCGGGAGATCCCTACAATGAGCAGTTCTTC
TRBD2 | . | TRBJ2-1 | TRBV18 | CASSPLAGEQFF | TGTGCCAGCTCACCACTAGCGGGTGAGCAGTTCTTC
TRBD2 | . | TRBJ2-1 | TRBV27 | CASSSPPSGKYGEQFF | TGTGCCAGCAGTTCCCCCCCTAGCGGGAAGTATGGTGAGCAGTTCTTC
. | . | TRBJ2-5 | TRBV5-1 | CASSLGPDQETQYF | TGCGCCAGCAGCTTGGGTCCGGACCAAGAGACCCAGTACTTC
. | . | TRBJ2-7 | TRBV28 | CASSLSSEQYF | TGTGCCAGCAGTTTATCCTCCGAGCAGTACTTC
TRBD2 | . | TRBJ2-3 | TRBV27 | CASSFSGRAPHTQYF | TGTGCCAGCAGTTTTTCCGGGAGGGCCCCTCATACGCAGTATTTT
. | . | TRBJ2-3 | TRBV2 | CASSDVDTQYF | TGTGCCAGCAGTGACGTAGATACGCAGTATTTT
. | once | TRBJ2-7 | TRBV7-2 | CASSLVWRTELSSYEQYF | TGTGCCAGCAGCTTAGTTTGGAGGACAGAACTTAGCTCCTACGAGCAGTACTTC
TRBD1 | once | TRBJ2-2 | TRBV4-3 | CASSQFYRGTGELFF | TGCGCCAGCAGCCAGTTCTACAGGGGCACCGGGGAGCTGTTTTTT
TRBD1 | . | TRBJ2-7 | TRBV3-1/TRBV3-2 | CASRKQGYHEQYF | TGTGCCAGCAGAAAACAGGGGTACCACGAGCAGTACTTC
. | . | TRBJ2-1 | TRBV27 | CASSLEGRPNNEQFF | TGTGCCAGCAGTTTAGAAGGCAGGCCCAACAATGAGCAGTTCTTC
TRBD1 | few | TRBJ2-1 | TRBV6-5 | CASEPGQGYNEQFF | TGTGCCAGTGAACCGGGACAGGGATACAATGAGCAGTTCTTC
. | once | TRBJ2-3 | TRBV5-8 | CASSSLRGRITDTQYF | TGTGCCAGCAGCTCTTTACGGGGGAGGATCACAGATACGCAGTATTTT
. | . | TRBJ1-4 | TRBV16 | CASSPENEKLFF | TGTGCCAGCAGCCCCGAGAATGAAAAACTGTTTTTT
TRBD1 | . | TRBJ1-2 | TRBV7-2 | CASSFFISGTGSNYGYTF | TGTGCCAGCAGTTTTTTCATTTCCGGGACAGGGAGTAACTATGGCTACACCTTC
. | . | TRBJ1-1 | TRBV19 | CASSRRGRHSNTEAFF | TGTGCCAGCTCACGGAGGGGACGGCACTCGAACACTGAAGCTTTCTTT
TRBD1 | few | TRBJ2-5 | TRBV11-2 | CASSSGQGLRETQYF | TGTGCCAGCAGCTCGGGACAGGGCCTGAGGGAGACCCAGTACTTC
TRBD2 | . | TRBJ2-4 | TRBV30 | CAWRSIAGLAKNIQYF | TGTGCCTGGAGATCCATAGCGGGATTGGCCAAAAACATTCAGTACTTC
. | few | TRBJ1-1 | TRBV3-1/TRBV3-2 | CASSHGSGNVAFF | TGTGCCAGCAGCCACGGTTCGGGAAATGTTGCTTTCTTT
TRBD2 | . | TRBJ2-3 | TRBV29-1 | CSVELAGEVFGRSDTQYF | TGCAGCGTTGAACTAGCGGGAGAAGTATTTGGGCGGTCAGATACGCAGTATTTT
. | . | TRBJ1-1 | TRBV6-5 | CASSRTVMNTEAFF | TGTGCCAGCAGCCGGACAGTCATGAACACTGAAGCTTTCTTT
. | . | TRBJ2-3 | TRBV4-2 | CASSQVQRVTSSTDTQYF | TGTGCCAGCAGCCAAGTCCAGCGCGTGACCTCTAGCACAGATACGCAGTATTTT
TRBD1 | . | TRBJ1-2 | TRBV5-5 | CASSLRTGYGYTF | TGTGCCAGCAGCTTGCGGACAGGGTACGGCTACACCTTC
. | . | TRBJ1-4 | TRBV6-5 | CASSPTVREKLFF | TGTGCCAGCAGTCCGACAGTGAGGGAAAAACTGTTTTTT
. | . | TRBJ1-1 | TRBV11-2 | CASSLDSAGGTEAFF | TGTGCCAGCAGCTTAGATTCGGCCGGGGGCACTGAAGCTTTCTTT
TRBD1 | . | TRBJ1-1 | TRBV7-9 | CASSSLRTGGTEAFF | TGTGCCAGCAGCTCCCTTAGGACAGGGGGCACTGAAGCTTTCTTT
. | once | TRBJ1-1 | TRBV19 | CASSIGGLDTEAFF | TGTGCCAGTAGTATAGGGGGGCTCGACACTGAAGCTTTCTTT
. | . | TRBJ2-1 | TRBV7-9 | CASSPLAPSYNEQFF | TGTGCCAGCAGCCCCCTAGCTCCCTCCTACAATGAGCAGTTCTTC
TRBD2 | . | TRBJ2-7 | TRBV5-4 | CASSFRTSGIYEQYF | TGTGCCAGCAGCTTCCGGACTAGCGGGATCTACGAGCAGTACTTC
TRBD2 | once | TRBJ2-1 | TRBV7-9 | CASSGGLAGEDNEQFF | TGTGCCAGCAGCGGGGGACTAGCGGGAGAGGACAATGAGCAGTTCTTC
TRBD2 | . | TRBJ2-7 | TRBV2 | CASSDKREYPYEQYF | TGTGCCAGCAGTGATAAGCGGGAGTACCCCTACGAGCAGTACTTC
. | few | TRBJ1-5 | TRBV19 | CASSPRVGQPQHF | TGTGCCAGTAGTCCCAGGGTCGGTCAGCCCCAGCATTTT